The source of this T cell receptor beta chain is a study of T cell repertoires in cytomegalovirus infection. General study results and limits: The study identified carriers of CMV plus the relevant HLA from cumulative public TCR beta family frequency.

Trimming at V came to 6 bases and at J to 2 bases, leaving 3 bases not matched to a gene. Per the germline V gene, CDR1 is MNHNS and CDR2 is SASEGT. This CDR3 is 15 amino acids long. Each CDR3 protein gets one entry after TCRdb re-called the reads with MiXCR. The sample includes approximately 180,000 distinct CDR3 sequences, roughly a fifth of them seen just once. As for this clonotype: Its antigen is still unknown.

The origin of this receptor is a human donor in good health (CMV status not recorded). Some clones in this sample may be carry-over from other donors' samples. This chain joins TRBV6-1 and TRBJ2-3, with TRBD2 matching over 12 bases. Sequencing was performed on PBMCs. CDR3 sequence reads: CASSRTSGVTDTQYF. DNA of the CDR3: TGTGCCAGCAGCAGGACTAGCGGGGTCACAGATACGCAGTATTTT.